This T cell receptor (beta chain) originates from a study of T cell responses to AZD1222 COVID-19 vaccine. On the study more broadly: Pooled in the analysis were second doses at about 4 or about 12 weeks. Study-level findings and limits: Of spike-specific TCRs, nearly half reportedly target regions left unmutated in variants. Two AZD1222 administrations were followed by greater Spike-specific TCR breadth and depth.

Of note for this clone: Its antigen is unknown.

Using immunoSEQ multiplex PCR, the repertoire was profiled, and TCRdb retains in-frame clones only, with some absent. The sample lists about 54,000 clones, roughly nine tenths occurring once. V dropped 1 base and J dropped 9; count of bases not matched to a gene: 8. Germline V gene sequence: CDR1 SGHAT, CDR2 FQNNGV. The CDR3 runs 15 residues. The source is an adult in good health. This chain connects TRBV11-2 to TRBJ2-1; 8 nucleotides agree with TRBD2. The source material was peripheral blood, sampled on day 0 of AZD1222 vaccination. CDR3 nucleotide sequence: TGTGCCAGCAGCTTAGTAGCGGGAATCGTTAGTGAGCAGTTCTTC. The encoded protein is CASSLVAGIVSEQFF.